The source of this T cell receptor (beta chain) is a study of naive and memory T cell subsets (dated by TCRdb to about 2017). In terms of the full investigation: The study applied an open-source, UMI-based TCR alpha and beta sequencing pipeline to sorted naive and memory peripheral blood T cell subsets. RNA was DNase-treated and reverse transcribed with TCR constant-region primers, mostly using SuperScript III. Complete agreement was observed between the functional CMV T cell responses and the IgG serology results. The paper as a whole reports these results and caveats: Once error correction was done, more than 90% of naive TCR sequences showed up just once, which made the naive abundance distributions much steeper than those of the memory subsets. No ground truth was available to validate the repertoire findings for the naive and memory subsets. Single alpha or beta chain sequences, rather than paired alpha/beta receptors, were used to define clonotypes. Gini index rose and Shannon and inverse Simpson diversity fell from naive through CM, EM and EMRA in both CD4 and CD8 cells. TCR abundance followed a power law with an exponent that was different for naive and memory subsets but consistent across the three individuals. RNA-based TCR counts may be affected by expression changes linked to T cell activation and differentiation.

Separate amplification of TCR alpha and beta chain libraries was performed from the second PCR step onward. The CMV status of each donor was determined by measuring IFNgamma production from CD4+ T cells after fresh PBMCs had been stimulated overnight with CMV viral lysate. Using Miltenyi beads, CD4 T cells were first positively selected, and CD8 T cells were then positively selected from the CD4-negative fraction. After staining for CD3, CD4, CD8, CD45RA, CD27 and a live/dead dye, cells were sorted on a BD Aria II into four subsets based on CD45RA and CD27. Blood came from three healthy volunteers, each fractionated into CD4 and CD8 T cells and then into four differentiation subsets. Approximately 130 ml of peripheral blood was drawn per donor, and PBMC were isolated by Ficoll-Paque PLUS density-gradient centrifugation. Sorted cells were lysed in RLT buffer, and RNA was extracted with a Qiagen RNeasy kit and stored at -80°C.

This clonotype was counted only a few times. The specificity of this receptor is unknown. No per-base quality is available; no much larger clone lies one base away. At the junction V is shortened by 5 bases and J by 4 bases, with 18 bases in between. Its CDR3 holds 16 amino acids, cysteine through phenylalanine. Of the read, only the CDR3 DNA is kept; its 48 bases are in frame from base 1. In the germline V gene, CDR1 corresponds to SGHVS and CDR2 to FNYEAQ. Library method: UMI-ligation and nested PCR. An equimolar mix of two oligonucleotides covering both TRBC1 and TRBC2 was used as the beta constant-region primer. T4 RNA ligase 1 ligated a single-stranded oligonucleotide carrying the SP2 primer and a 12-nucleotide UMI to the cDNA 3' end. Four rounds of PCR, combining the SP2 primer with nested alpha and beta constant-region primers, were used to amplify the ligated cDNA. Incubation of the ligation reaction lasted roughly 19-24 hours at 16 degrees C. PCR2 was typically run as a SYBR Green qPCR and stopped at a predetermined threshold to prevent over-amplification. All purifications after the first were performed with Agencourt AMPure XP magnetic beads. Libraries were quantified by Qubit and checked on a TapeStation, with a main peak expected near 650 bp. Pooled libraries were sequenced on an Illumina MiSeq with v2 2x251 paired-end kits, typically giving roughly 0.9-2.3 million reads per sample. Each sample's library went into the pool at about 4 nM, and roughly 4.5-8% PhiX was added to help with cluster recognition. In the source study's methods: Using tag matching that tolerated one base-pair mismatch, Decombinator assigned V and J genes to FASTQ reads that had been processed by Demultiplexor. Collapsinator relied on UMIs to fix sequencing errors as well as frequency errors caused by PCR heterogeneity. CDR3Translator translated TCRs and extracted CDR3s from the conserved cysteine to the FGXG phenylalanine, flagging non-productive sequences. Gini, Shannon entropy and inverse Simpson indices were calculated on repertoires that had been subsampled to equal numbers of UMI-defined TCRs. Clonotype abundance distributions were fitted to a power law by maximum likelihood within the linear range. On one naive CD8 sample, the pipeline and MIGEC gave similar UMI counts, unique TCR numbers and clonal distributions. Repertoires were searched for roughly 7,300 CMV-associated CDR3 sequences compiled from VDJdb and a published dataset. Using fastp trimming at Q25 and MiXCR clonotype assembly, TCRdb reanalyzed the public sequencing data and kept in-frame beta chains. A single entry per CDR3 protein holds the most common genes and DNA from its merged rows. The V and J calls, along with clone size, are taken from TCRdb and not from the paper's own processing. In all, the sample holds approximately 82,000 distinct CDR3 sequences, and 7% to 8% of those were seen once. The top ten constitute around 1.5% of the sample.

The TCR sequence derives from a human donor in good health. The sample comprised central memory CD4+ T cells from blood. Per the publication, the cell subset or site label means: central memory, CD45RA- CD27+. The rearrangement joined TRBV7-6 to TRBJ2-1; the D segment could be TRBD2, given 5 matching bases. This receptor has the CDR3 CASSGRASSTYNEQFF. The bases read TGTGCCAGCAGCGGGCGGGCTAGCAGCACTTACAATGAGCAGTTCTTC.